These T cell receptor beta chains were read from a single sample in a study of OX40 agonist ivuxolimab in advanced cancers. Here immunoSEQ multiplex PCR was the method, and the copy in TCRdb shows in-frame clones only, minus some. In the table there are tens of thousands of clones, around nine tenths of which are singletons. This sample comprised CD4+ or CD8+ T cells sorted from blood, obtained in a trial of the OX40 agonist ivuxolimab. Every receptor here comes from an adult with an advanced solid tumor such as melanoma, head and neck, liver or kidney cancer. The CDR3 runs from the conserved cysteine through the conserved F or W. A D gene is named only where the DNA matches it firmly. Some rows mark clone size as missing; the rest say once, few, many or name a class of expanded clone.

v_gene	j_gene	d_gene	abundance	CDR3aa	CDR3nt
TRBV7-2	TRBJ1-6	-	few	CASTVMGTSPLHF	TGTGCCAGCACCGTAATGGGCACTTCACCCCTCCACTTT
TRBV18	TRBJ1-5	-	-	CASSSGTMNQPQHF	TGTGCCAGCTCGTCGGGGACTATGAATCAGCCCCAGCATTTT
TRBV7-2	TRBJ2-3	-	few	CASSLLAGRSGQYF	TGTGCCAGCAGCTTATTGGCGGGCCGGAGTGGGCAGTATTTT
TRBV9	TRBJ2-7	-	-	CASSVAGTGYEQYF	TGTGCCAGCAGCGTAGCCGGGACCGGCTACGAGCAGTACTTC
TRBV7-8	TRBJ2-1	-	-	CASSLAGGARGFGEQFF	TGTGCCAGCAGCTTAGCTGGGGGGGCGAGAGGGTTTGGTGAGCAGTTCTTC
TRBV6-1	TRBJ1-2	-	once	CASSVQVANYGYTF	TGTGCCAGCAGTGTACAGGTAGCTAACTATGGCTACACCTTC
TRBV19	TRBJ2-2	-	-	CASSKTGAGNTGELFF	TGTGCCAGTAGTAAAACAGGGGCGGGAAACACCGGGGAGCTGTTTTTT
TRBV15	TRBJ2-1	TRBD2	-	CATSRVEAGVSYNEQFF	TGTGCCACCAGCAGAGTAGAAGCGGGAGTTTCCTACAATGAGCAGTTCTTC
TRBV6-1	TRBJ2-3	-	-	CAAAGASGTDTQYF	TGTGCCGCAGCGGGTGCTTCGGGCACAGATACGCAGTATTTT
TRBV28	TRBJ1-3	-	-	CASSASGSLGNTIYF	TGTGCCAGCAGTGCCTCAGGGTCCCTTGGAAACACCATATATTTT
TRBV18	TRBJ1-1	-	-	CASSPNRGSTIEAFF	TGTGCCAGCTCACCCAATCGAGGGTCCACCATTGAAGCTTTCTTT